A single sample gave rise to the 27 T cell receptor beta chains below, sequenced in a study of shared clonotypes between healthy human individuals. TCRdb keeps only in-frame clones here, not all; method: immunoSEQ multiplex PCR. Altogether 730,000 or so clones are present, about 78% being singletons, with the ten largest covering about 2%. Sequencing was performed on memory CD4+ T cells sorted from blood. Subset noted: CD45RA-negative fraction. The receptors originated from a woman aged 30 to 39 in good health.

As concerns this clone: Other DNA sequences within the sample encode an identical CDR3. The chain combines TRBV5-1 with TRBJ2-3; tentatively, D is TRBD2 (6 bases). Germline-derived CDR1 and CDR2 are SGHRS and YFSETQ. V lost 3 bases and J 1 base, leaving 9 bases between the germline ends. This CDR3 contains 14 residues. CDR3 amino acids: CASSSGRGTDTQYF. CDR3 in DNA: TGCGCCAGCAGCTCCGGGAGAGGCACAGATACGCAGTATTTT.

This clone was recorded only once. The chain recombines TRBV29-1 with TRBJ2-7; tentatively, D is TRBD2 (6 bases). The germline gives CDR1 SQVTM, CDR2 ANQGSEA. Trimming cost V 2 bases and J 0 bases, with 11 bases left between them. This CDR3 is 14 amino acids long. CDR3 sequence: CSVESGFDSYEQYF. The CDR3 bases are TGCAGCGTTGAAAGCGGGTTTGACTCCTACGAGCAGTACTTC.

The DNA for the CDR3 is TGTGCCAGCAGCAACACCCATGTAATAGAAAAACTGTTTTTT. Translation: CASSNTHVIEKLFF. The rearrangement joins TRBV12-1 to TRBJ1-4; TRBD1 is the table's D call, not checked against the DNA. TRBV12-1 is designated a pseudogene. The CDR3 covers 14 residues.

The chain has TRBV18 and TRBJ1-2; D uncertain. In germline, CDR1 is KGHSH, CDR2 LQKENI. The V and J ends lost 3 bases and 8 bases respectively, with 10 bases between them. The CDR3 loop spans 12 amino acids. The CDR3 DNA reads TGTGCCAGCTCACCGGAGGGATTCGGCTACACCTTC. Amino acids: CASSPEGFGYTF.

The chain joins TRBV4-1 to TRBJ2-1, with TRBD2 as a possible D gene (5 bases). V shed 1 base and J shed 0 bases, with 16 bases lying between them. CDR3 size: 18 residues. Germline V lookup: CDR1 MGHRA, CDR2 YSYEKL. The CDR3 sequence: CASSQGLLAGSSYNEQFF. The DNA of the CDR3 is TGCGCCAGCAGCCAAGGCCTCCTAGCTGGAAGCTCCTACAATGAGCAGTTCTTC.

This clone has more than one count but fewer than ten. Compared with germline, one end of the junction differs, possibly owing to a read error. The chain employs TRBV28 and TRBJ1-2; D is ambiguous. Per the germline V gene, CDR1 is MDHEN and CDR2 is SYDVKM. The CDR3 has 13 residues. CDR3 DNA sequence: TGTGCCTGCAGTTCGGGCTGGATCTCTGGCTACACCTTC. It yields the protein CACSSGWISGYTF.

The CDR3 nucleotides are TGTGCCAGTAGTAACGGCGGAAGCCTCCCTCCCTACGAGCAGTACTTC. Translation: CASSNGGSLPPYEQYF. The chain couples TRBV19 to TRBJ2-7; D gene unclear. Trimming pared 4 bases from V and 2 bases from J, leaving 18 bases between. The CDR3 is 16 amino acids. CDR1 and CDR2 (germline): LNHDA, SQIVND (reference sequence).

The CDR3 DNA reads TGTGCCAGCGTAAACCCGGGACTCCAGTATGGCTACACCTTC. Translation: CASVNPGLQYGYTF. The chain employs TRBV28 and TRBJ1-2; maybe TRBD1 (5 bases). This CDR3 spans 14 amino acids. V lost 8 bases to trimming and J lost 5 bases, with 18 bases between them. CDR1 is MDHEN, CDR2 SYDVKM, per germline.

The J gene is TRBJ1-2, the V gene TRBV28; D unclear. Germline V gene sequence: CDR1 MDHEN, CDR2 SYDVKM. The CDR3 totals 14 residues. The V gene lost 2 bases and the J gene lost 8 bases, with 15 bases spanning the gap. This CDR3 reads CASSLRDTFRGYTF. The CDR3 coding sequence is TGTGCCAGCAGTTTAAGGGATACCTTTCGGGGCTACACCTTC.

This sequence joins TRBV27 and TRBJ2-1; tentatively, D is TRBD1 (6 bases). This CDR3 has 15 amino acids. Per the germline V gene, CDR1 is MNHEY and CDR2 is SMNVEV (reference sequence). V was cut by 6 bases and J by 1 base, with 13 bases left in between. The CDR3: CASSLDRLSYNEQFF. CDR3 coding DNA: TGTGCCAGCAGCCTCGACAGGCTATCCTACAATGAGCAGTTCTTC.

This clone has a handful of counts. CDR3 DNA: TGTGCCAGCTCACCCGACAGCAATGAGCAGTTCTTC. It yields the protein CASSPDSNEQFF. This rearrangement joins TRBV18 to TRBJ2-1, with D perhaps matching TRBD1 (5 bases). CDR3 length equals 12 residues. The germline gives CDR1 KGHSH, CDR2 LQKENI. With 3 bases removed from V and 6 bases from J, the gap between germline ends came to 6 bases.

The chain recombines TRBV18 with TRBJ1-1; D might be TRBD1 (6 bases). Germline lookup yields CDR1 KGHSH and CDR2 LQKENI. Between the trimmed V and J ends, which lost 4 bases and 6 bases, there was a span of 12 bases. The CDR3 is 13 residues long. The CDR3 loop is CASSRGLSSEAFF. Here the CDR3 DNA reads TGTGCCAGCTCACGGGGGCTCTCATCTGAAGCTTTCTTT. The full variable domain, completed using reference TRBV18 and TRBJ1-1, is NAGVMQNPRHLVRRRGQEARLRCSPMKGHSHVYWYRQLPEEGLKFMVYLQKENIIDESGMPKERFSAEFPKEGPSILRIQQVVRGDSAAYFCASSRGLSSEAFFGQGTRLTVV.

The chain recombines TRBV27 with TRBJ2-7, with 13 bases identical to TRBD2. V shed 6 bases and J 4 bases; nucleotides not matched to a gene: 9. The CDR3 length is 16 residues. Germline V gene data show CDR1 as MNHEY and CDR2 as SMNVEV (reference sequence). The DNA for the CDR3 is TGTGCCAGCAGGCCGGGACTAGCGGGATTGGGTTACGAGCAGTACTTC. Its translation is CASRPGLAGLGYEQYF.

V and J are TRBV18 and TRBJ1-1, with D uncertain. Germline V gene lookup returns CDR1 KGHSH and CDR2 LQKENI. The length of the CDR3 is 13 residues. V was cut by 11 bases and J by 0 bases, with 13 bases left in between. The DNA of the CDR3 is TGTGCCGGTACTGTGGAGATGAACACTGAAGCTTTCTTT. Encoded protein: CAGTVEMNTEAFF.

This chain links TRBV6-6 with TRBJ1-1; possibly TRBD1 for D (6 bases). The CDR3 loop spans 13 amino acids. Between the trimmed V and J ends, which lost 6 bases and 4 bases, there was a span of 12 bases. From germline, CDR1 is MNHNY and CDR2 SVGAGI (reference sequence). CDR3 sequence reads: CASSITGSTEAFF. The CDR3, as DNA: TGTGCCAGCAGCATCACAGGGTCCACTGAAGCTTTCTTT.

The chain links TRBV18 to TRBJ2-7; D is uncertain. Germline V gene data show CDR1 as KGHSH and CDR2 as LQKENI. V was clipped by 2 bases and J by 2 bases, with 10 bases between them. The CDR3 loop spans 14 amino acids. CDR3 coding DNA: TGTGCCAGCTCACCAAGTCTCTCAACCTACGAGCAGTACTTC. Translated, it gives CASSPSLSTYEQYF.

The chain links TRBV18 to TRBJ2-2, with unresolved D. With 2 bases removed from V and 0 bases from J, the gap between germline ends came to 4 bases. Looked up from germline, CDR1 is KGHSH and CDR2 is LQKENI. This CDR3 region has 14 residues. The CDR3 protein is CASSPGANTGELFF. CDR3 DNA: TGTGCCAGCTCACCAGGGGCGAACACCGGGGAGCTGTTTTTT.

The V gene is TRBV29-1, the J gene TRBJ2-2, with D possibly matching TRBD2 (5 bases). V gave up 5 bases and J gave up 5 bases, with 18 bases separating them. The CDR3 totals 15 residues. Looked up from germline, CDR1 is SQVTM and CDR2 is ANQGSEA. CDR3 residues: CSVSWGGPGTGELFF. DNA for the CDR3: TGCAGCGTTTCCTGGGGTGGGCCGGGAACCGGGGAGCTGTTTTTT.

This clone has a single count. The CDR3 region has the DNA TGTGCCAGTAGTATCCGAGCGGGAGTAATGGATGAGCAGTTCTTC. It encodes CASSIRAGVMDEQFF. The rearrangement links TRBV19 to TRBJ2-1; 8 bases are a match to TRBD2. With 3 bases clipped from V and 8 bases from J, the junction kept 9 bases outside the gene matches. Germline V CDR1 and CDR2: LNHDA, SQIVND (reference sequence). The CDR3 is 15 residues long.

This clone was observed a few times. The chain joins TRBV6-1 to TRBJ2-1; the D is unclear. This CDR3 comprises 15 residues. Germline loops: CDR1 MNHNS, CDR2 SASEGT. V shed 2 bases and J shed 0 bases, with 8 bases lying between them. CDR3 region: CASSEILSSYNEQFF. Here the CDR3 DNA reads TGTGCCAGCAGTGAAATCCTCAGCTCCTACAATGAGCAGTTCTTC.

The chain links TRBV7-9 to TRBJ1-2, with D hard to call. Trimming shortened V by 4 bases and J by 7 bases, and 10 bases separated the two germline ends. This CDR3 is 12 amino acids long. CDR1 and CDR2 (germline): SEHNR, FQNEAQ (reference sequence). The CDR3 nucleotides are TGTGCCAGCAGCTGGTCCGGATCTGGCTACACCTTC. This gives the protein CASSWSGSGYTF.

The chain carries TRBV28 and TRBJ2-3; a weak D match, TRBD2 (5 bases). The V and J ends lost 2 bases and 5 bases respectively, with 8 bases between them. This CDR3 is built from 13 residues. CDR1 MDHEN and CDR2 SYDVKM come from the germline V gene. CDR3 in DNA: TGTGCCAGCAGTTTAGGAACTAGAGATACGCAGTATTTT. Encoded protein: CASSLGTRDTQYF.

Worth noting for this clone: Other nucleotide sequences in the sample specify the same CDR3. The chain uses TRBV10-3 and TRBJ1-1, with D unresolved. CDR3 length equals 14 residues. Germline assignment: CDR1 ENHRY and CDR2 SYGVKD. CDR3 in amino acids: CPRALDGINTEAFF. CDR3 sequence (DNA): TGTCCCCGAGCCTTGGACGGGATTAACACTGAAGCTTTCTTT.

The rearrangement uses TRBV28 and TRBJ1-3, with D tentatively TRBD1 (6 bases). The CDR3 sequence is 14 residues long. Germline V CDR1 and CDR2: MDHEN, SYDVKM. Trimming cost V 7 bases and J 4 bases, with 14 bases left between them. The CDR3 region has the DNA TGTGCCAGCACCTCCGGGACAACCGGAAACACCATATATTTT. Encoded protein: CASTSGTTGNTIYF.

This chain's CDR3 is CASSQEGRVWTSSGNTIYF. Here the CDR3 DNA reads TGCGCCAGCAGCCAAGAGGGGCGGGTGTGGACCTCTTCTGGAAACACCATATATTTT. The rearrangement links TRBV4-1 to TRBJ1-3; D might be TRBD1 (5 bases). With 0 bases removed from V and 1 base from J, the gap between germline ends came to 19 bases. From germline, CDR1 is MGHRA and CDR2 YSYEKL. The CDR3 is 19 residues long.

A few counts support this clone. V gene TRBV28 combines with J gene TRBJ1-1, with D perhaps TRBD1 (5 bases). The CDR3 totals 13 residues. Trimming stripped 2 bases from V and 11 bases from J, with 15 bases between. CDR1 is MDHEN, CDR2 SYDVKM, per germline. CDR3 sequence (DNA): TGTGCCAGCAGTTTAAGGGGCTTCGGGGTCGCTTTCTTT. Encoded protein: CASSLRGFGVAFF.

This clone was seen a handful of times. The chain uses TRBV6-1 and TRBJ2-2; D perhaps matches TRBD1 (5 bases). With 5 bases removed from V and 5 bases from J, the gap between germline ends came to 12 bases. Germline V gene data show CDR1 as MNHNS and CDR2 as SASEGT. This CDR3 has 14 residues. The CDR3 nucleotides are TGTGCCAGCAGTTTGGGGTCAGGGACCGGGGAGCTGTTTTTT. It encodes CASSLGSGTGELFF.